The 16 T cell receptor beta chains below all came from one sample that was sequenced in a study of identical twins. TCRdb called the 5' RACE reads again in MiXCR, with one record for every CDR3 protein. The sample gives hundreds of thousands of distinct CDR3 sequences, over 12% of which show up once; approximately 8.8% is in the top ten. The material sequenced was memory (CD45RO+) T cells sorted from blood. The source of these receptors is a woman younger than 35 in good health.

The CDR3 sequence: CSAPGPAGEQYF. The CDR3 region has the DNA TGCAGCGCACCGGGACCGGCGGGCGAGCAGTACTTC. This chain uses TRBV29-1 with TRBJ2-7; D is tentatively TRBD1 or TRBD2 (5 bases each). Per germline, CDR1 SQVTM and CDR2 ANQGSEA. This CDR3 contains 12 residues. V dropped 7 bases and J dropped 6 bases, with 16 bases sitting between them.

This clonotype was seen a few times. The rearrangement links TRBV20-1 to TRBJ1-2, with 8 bases aligning to TRBD1. V was clipped by 6 bases and J by 4 bases; unmatched bases: 4. The germline V gene encodes CDR1 DFQATT and CDR2 SNEGSKA (reference sequence). This CDR3 region has 12 residues. The CDR3 region has the DNA TGCAGTGCGAGTGACAGGGGCTATGGCTACACCTTC. It translates to CSASDRGYGYTF.

CDR3 region: CASSQRDRNYEQYF. For the CDR3, the DNA is TGTGCCAGCAGCCAAAGAGACAGAAACTACGAGCAGTACTTC. The chain joins TRBV3-1 to TRBJ2-7; TRBD1 is a possible D gene (5 bases). Germline loops: CDR1 LGHDT, CDR2 YNNKEL (reference sequence). The CDR3 runs 14 residues. V was clipped by 2 bases and J by 3 bases, with 11 bases between them.

CDR3 bases: TGCGCCAGCAGCTTGCTCCTTTCGGGCAAGGGGTCACCCCTCCACTTT. Encoded protein: CASSLLLSGKGSPLHF. V usage is TRBV5-1 and J usage is TRBJ1-6; tentatively, D is TRBD1 (5 bases). Germline assignment: CDR1 SGHRS and CDR2 YFSETQ. The V end was cut by 1 base, the J end by 10 bases, with 18 bases between. This CDR3 is 16 amino acids long. Complete variable domain (other parts from reference TRBV5-1 and TRBJ1-6): KAGVTQTPRYLIKTRGQQVTLSCSPISGHRSVSWYQQTPGQGLQFLFEYFSETQRNKGNFPGRFSGRQFSNSRSEMNVSTLELGDSALYLCASSLLLSGKGSPLHFGNGTRLTVT.

The gene calls are TRBV6-4 and TRBJ2-7; D uncertain. Germline lookup yields CDR1 MRHNA and CDR2 SNTAGT. There are 15 residues in the CDR3. Trimming left V 2 bases short and J 0 bases short, with 11 bases between. CDR3 nucleotides: TGTGCCAGCAGTGACAATCCCTCGGCCTCCTACGAGCAGTACTTC. It yields the protein CASSDNPSASYEQYF.

This clonotype was observed a handful of times. V and J are TRBV6-2 or TRBV6-3 and TRBJ1-3, with a weak D call TRBD1 (5 bases). The CDR3 consists of 14 residues. Trimming removed 6 bases at V and 9 bases at J, with 18 bases between. Germline V gene data show CDR1 as MNHEY and CDR2 as SVGEGT. CDR3 residues: CASSISRAEGTIYF. CDR3 sequence (DNA): TGTGCCAGCAGCATAAGCAGGGCGGAAGGCACCATATATTTT.

This sequence joins TRBV4-1 and TRBJ2-4, with 8 bases matching TRBD2. Germline loops: CDR1 MGHRA, CDR2 YSYEKL. The CDR3 has 17 amino acids. The J segment lost 6 bases and the V segment lost 3 bases, leaving 13 bases of the junction unmatched. CDR3 sequence: CASSQTRTGTSSNIQYF. The DNA of the CDR3 is TGCGCCAGCAGCCAGACCCGCACCGGGACTAGTTCAAACATTCAGTACTTC.

This clonotype was found many times. The rearrangement uses TRBV6-1 and TRBJ1-1, with 9 bases fitting TRBD1. Germline V gene sequence: CDR1 MNHNS, CDR2 SASEGT. Trimming removed 2 bases from V and 0 bases from J; junction bases left unmatched: 7. This CDR3 region has 17 residues. The CDR3 bases are TGTGCCAGCAGTGAAAGGGGGACAGGGCGTATGAACACTGAAGCTTTCTTT. This gives the protein CASSERGTGRMNTEAFF.

This clonotype was detected many times. This sequence joins TRBV6-5 and TRBJ2-5; D gene uncertain. Germline CDR1 and CDR2: MNHEY and SVGAGI. The CDR3 spans 12 residues. V was pared by 6 bases and J by 3 bases, with 8 bases between. CDR3 sequence reads: CASSQTKETQYF. CDR3 bases: TGTGCCAGCAGCCAAACCAAAGAGACCCAGTACTTC.

A few counts support this clonotype. The chain uses TRBV6-5 and TRBJ2-1; 10 bases are shared with TRBD2. V trimming: 5 bases; J trimming: 5 bases; junction bases outside the gene matches: 6. The V gene's germline CDR1 is MNHEY and CDR2 SVGAGI. This CDR3 region has 15 residues. The chain's CDR3 is CASSHVAGGDNEQFF. The CDR3, as DNA: TGTGCCAGCAGTCACGTAGCGGGGGGAGACAATGAGCAGTTCTTC.

This clonotype was counted between two and nine times. The J gene is TRBJ2-2, the V gene TRBV7-9; D might be TRBD1 (6 bases). The CDR3 has 15 residues. V gave up 5 bases and J gave up 7 bases, with 17 bases separating them. Germline loops: CDR1 SEHNR, CDR2 FQNEAQ (reference sequence). CDR3 sequence reads: CASSGRTVISGELFF. The CDR3 DNA reads TGTGCCAGCAGCGGAAGGACAGTGATAAGCGGGGAGCTGTTTTTT.

The rearrangement uses TRBV7-2 and TRBJ2-3; D is unresolved. CDR1 is SGHTA, CDR2 FQGNSA, per germline. This CDR3 comprises 15 residues. V lost 6 bases, J lost 3 bases, and 16 bases lay in between. CDR3: CASSSSNSWTDTQYF. The CDR3 DNA sequence: TGTGCCAGCAGTTCTAGTAACAGCTGGACAGATACGCAGTATTTT.

The V and J genes are TRBV5-6 and TRBJ2-7; perhaps TRBD1 as D (6 bases). This CDR3 has 13 amino acids. V lost 4 bases and J lost 1, with 9 bases in between. CDR1 and CDR2 from the germline V gene are SGHDT and YYEEEE. The CDR3 region is CASSVDRSYEQYF. CDR3 coding DNA: TGTGCCAGCAGCGTAGACAGGTCCTACGAGCAGTACTTC. Combining the CDR3 with reference TRBV5-6 and TRBJ2-7 gives the whole variable domain DAGVTQSPTHLIKTRGQQVTLRCSPKSGHDTVSWYQQALGQGPQFIFQYYEEEERQRGNFPDRFSGHQFPNYSSELNVNALLLGDSALYLCASSVDRSYEQYFGPGTRLTVT.

The V and J genes are TRBV7-2 and TRBJ2-1; no clear D. CDR1 SGHTA and CDR2 FQGNSA come from the germline V gene. The CDR3 is made up of 12 amino acids. The V and J ends lost 7 bases and 3 bases respectively, with 7 bases between them. CDR3 nucleotide sequence: TGTGCCAGCAACTACCTCTACAATGAGCAGTTCTTC. It translates to CASNYLYNEQFF. The full variable domain, in which reference TRBV7-2 and TRBJ2-1 provide the parts outside the CDR3, is GAGVSQSPSNKVTEKGKDVELRCDPISGHTALYWYRQSLGQGLEFLIYFQGNSAPDKSGLPSDRFSAERTGGSVSTLTIQRTQQEDSAVYLCASNYLYNEQFFGPGTRLTVL.

This chain uses TRBV6-1 with TRBJ2-1; the D gene is possibly TRBD2 (5 bases). This CDR3 has 15 amino acids. The V gene lost 3 bases and the J gene lost 5 bases, with 14 bases spanning the gap. Germline V CDR1 and CDR2: MNHNS, SASEGT. The CDR3 coding sequence is TGTGCCAGCAGTGACCAGCGGCTCTTGAACAATGAGCAGTTCTTC. Translating gives CASSDQRLLNNEQFF.

V and J are TRBV4-3 and TRBJ1-2; D not resolved. There are 12 residues in the CDR3. Looked up from germline, CDR1 is LGHNA and CDR2 is YSLEER. V shed 5 bases and J shed 6 bases, with 10 bases lying between them. CDR3 bases: TGCGCCAGCAGCTCCTCGGTGCATGGCTACACCTTC. Its translation is CASSSSVHGYTF.